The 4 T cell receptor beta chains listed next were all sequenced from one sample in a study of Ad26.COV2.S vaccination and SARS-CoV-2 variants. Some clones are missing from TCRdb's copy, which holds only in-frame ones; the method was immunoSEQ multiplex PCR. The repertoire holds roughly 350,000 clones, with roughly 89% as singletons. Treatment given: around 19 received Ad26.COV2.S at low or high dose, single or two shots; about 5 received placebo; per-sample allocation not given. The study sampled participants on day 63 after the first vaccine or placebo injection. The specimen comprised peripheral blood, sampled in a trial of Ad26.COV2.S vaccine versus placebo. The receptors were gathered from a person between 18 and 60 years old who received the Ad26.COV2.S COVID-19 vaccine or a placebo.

CDR3 bases: TGTGCCAGTAGTCCCACTAGCGGGAGCTCCTACAATGAGCAGTTCTTC. This sequence encodes CASSPTSGSSYNEQFF. The rearrangement joins TRBV19 to TRBJ2-1, with 11 bases lining up with TRBD2. The CDR3 sequence is 16 residues long. Trimming cost V 5 bases and J 0 bases; bases outside gene matches: 3. Germline CDR1 is LNHDA and CDR2 is SQIVND (reference sequence).

CDR3 sequence (DNA): TGTGCCAGCAGTGATCGACTAGCGGGAGGCCTCGAGCAGTACTTC. This encodes CASSDRLAGGLEQYF. The chain links TRBV25-1 to TRBJ2-7; TRBD2 aligns across 13 bases. The CDR3 has 15 amino acids. V lost 3 bases and J lost 6; bases outside the gene matches: 5. Germline V gene sequence: CDR1 MGHDK, CDR2 SYGVNS.

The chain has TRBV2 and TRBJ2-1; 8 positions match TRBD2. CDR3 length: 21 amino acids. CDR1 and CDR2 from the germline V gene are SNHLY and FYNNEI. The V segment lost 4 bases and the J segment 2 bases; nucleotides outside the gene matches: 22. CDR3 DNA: TGTGCCAGCAGTGGGGGGCTCGGCGCGGGAGGACCGGAACGGACCTACAATGAGCAGTTCTTC. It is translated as CASSGGLGAGGPERTYNEQFF.

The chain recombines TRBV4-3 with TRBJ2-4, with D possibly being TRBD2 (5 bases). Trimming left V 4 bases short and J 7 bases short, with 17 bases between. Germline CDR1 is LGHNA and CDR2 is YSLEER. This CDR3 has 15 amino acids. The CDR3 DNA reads TGCGCCAGCAGCCCCGGGCCCGGGCGAGGGAACATTCAGTACTTC. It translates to CASSPGPGRGNIQYF.